Following are 17 T cell receptor beta chains from one sample sequenced in a study of blood T cell repertoires in COVID-19. Data came from immunoSEQ multiplex PCR; TCRdb stores just in-frame clones and leaves some out. The sample includes 85,000 to 95,000 clones, about 87% of them seen just once. Sample: peripheral blood. The receptors originated from a man in his 60s with acute or convalescent COVID-19.

This clone came up a few times. The chain employs TRBV7-3 and TRBJ2-5, with TRBD2 matching over 7 bases. This CDR3 has 15 amino acids. V dropped 4 bases and J dropped 5; count of bases not matched to a gene: 10. Germline CDR1 and CDR2: SGHTA and FQGTGA. The CDR3 DNA sequence: TGTGCCAGCAGCTCAAGCGGGAAGGTCGGGGAGACCCAGTACTTC. Protein sequence: CASSSSGKVGETQYF.

The genes are TRBV6-1 and TRBJ2-2, with D possibly matching TRBD2 (5 bases). Trimming took off 1 base at V and 0 bases at J, with 9 bases between the two ends. Germline loops: CDR1 MNHNS, CDR2 SASEGT. This CDR3 has 16 residues. CDR3: CASSEGLRANTGELFF. In DNA, the CDR3 is TGTGCCAGCAGTGAAGGGTTGAGGGCGAACACCGGGGAGCTGTTTTTT.

The chain combines TRBV19 with TRBJ2-4; the D gene is possibly TRBD2 (7 bases). The V and J ends lost 6 bases and 9 bases respectively, with 15 bases between them. CDR1 and CDR2 (germline): LNHDA, SQIVND (reference sequence). The CDR3 has 13 amino acids. The CDR3 sequence: CASSNREGGIQYF. The CDR3 DNA follows: TGTGCCAGTAGCAACAGGGAGGGTGGCATTCAGTACTTC.

Worth noting for this clone: Other DNA sequences from this sample encode an identical CDR3 as well. The CDR3: CATSDLGTGVETQYF. CDR3 sequence (DNA): TGTGCCACCAGTGATTTGGGGACAGGGGTGGAGACCCAGTACTTC. The chain has TRBV24-1 and TRBJ2-5; 10 bases are a match to TRBD1. CDR1 and CDR2 from the germline V gene are KGHDR and SFDVKD. The CDR3 is 15 residues long. Trimming took 0 bases from V and 5 from J; bases not matched to a gene: 2.

The chain carries TRBV9 and TRBJ1-1; possibly TRBD1 for D (5 bases). Germline CDR1 is SGDLS and CDR2 is YYNGEE. The ends were cut back, 0 bases at V and 1 base at J, with 7 bases in the middle. This CDR3 has 14 amino acids. The CDR3 spells CASSVGGANTEAFF. In DNA form, the CDR3 reads TGTGCCAGCAGCGTAGGTGGGGCGAACACTGAAGCTTTCTTT.

This chain joins TRBV29-1 and TRBJ1-1; D perhaps matches TRBD1 (6 bases). This CDR3 has 13 amino acids. V lost 3 bases and J lost 0, with 8 bases in between. Germline V gives CDR1 SQVTM, CDR2 ANQGSEA. CDR3 nucleotide sequence: TGCAGCGTTGATGACAGGTTGAACACTGAAGCTTTCTTT. It yields the protein CSVDDRLNTEAFF.

The gene calls are TRBV11-2 and TRBJ2-4; D is undetermined. The CDR3 totals 14 residues. Germline CDR1 is SGHAT and CDR2 is FQNNGV. With 2 bases removed from V and 1 base from J, the gap between germline ends came to 6 bases. The DNA of the CDR3 is TGTGCCAGCAGCTTACAGGTGGCCAAAAACATTCAGTACTTC. This sequence encodes CASSLQVAKNIQYF.

The CDR3 is CASSYSGRGTEAFF. The CDR3 DNA reads as TGTGCCAGCAGTTACTCGGGTCGGGGCACTGAAGCTTTCTTT. This chain joins TRBV6-5 and TRBJ1-1; D is uncertain. V gave up 0 bases and J gave up 4 bases, with 9 bases separating them. The CDR3 is made up of 14 amino acids. CDR1 and CDR2 (germline): MNHEY, SVGAGI.

The chain combines TRBV7-9 with TRBJ2-5; D is ambiguous. V dropped 1 base and J dropped 3 bases, with 9 bases sitting between them. CDR1 is SEHNR, CDR2 FQNEAQ, per germline (reference sequence). CDR3 size: 14 residues. In DNA, the CDR3 is TGTGCCAGCAGCTTAGACCTCCAGAAAGAGACCCAGTACTTC. Amino acids: CASSLDLQKETQYF. Together with reference TRBV7-9 and TRBJ2-5, the CDR3 gives the full variable domain: DTGVSQNPRHKITKRGQNVTFRCDPISEHNRLYWYRQTLGQGPEFLTYFQNEAQLEKSRLLSDRFSAERPKGSFSTLEIQRTEQGDSAMYLCASSLDLQKETQYFGPGTRLLVL.

This chain uses TRBV5-5 with TRBJ2-5; 12 positions match TRBD2. Germline lookup yields CDR1 SGHKS and CDR2 YYEKEE (reference sequence). The CDR3 has 15 residues. V trimming: 4 bases; J trimming: 5 bases; junction bases outside the gene matches: 6. The CDR3 loop is CASSPRLAGVETQYF. The CDR3 region has the DNA TGTGCCAGCAGCCCGAGACTAGCGGGAGTTGAGACCCAGTACTTC.

The V gene is TRBV15, the J gene TRBJ2-3, with TRBD2 matching 8 bases. V shed 9 bases, J shed 2 bases, and the junction held 4 bases outside the gene matches. The CDR3 runs 13 residues. Germline values: CDR1 LNHNV, CDR2 YYDKDF (reference sequence). CDR3 bases: TGTGCCACTAGCGGGGCGAACACAGATACGCAGTATTTT. Amino acids: CATSGANTDTQYF. Together with reference TRBV15 and TRBJ2-3, the CDR3 gives the full variable domain: DAMVIQNPRYQVTQFGKPVTLSCSQTLNHNVMYWYQQKSSQAPKLLFHYYDKDFNNEADTPDNFQSRRPNTSFCFLDIRSPGLGDTAMYLCATSGANTDTQYFGPGTRLTVL.

The V call is TRBV7-3, the J call TRBJ2-7; 8 positions agree with TRBD2. The trim removed 5 bases at V and 1 base at J, leaving 7 bases unmatched. The germline gives CDR1 SGHTA, CDR2 FQGTGA. The CDR3 sequence is 15 residues long. CDR3 bases: TGTGCCAGCAGCGCGACAGCGGGGGTGTCCTACGAGCAGTACTTC. Protein sequence: CASSATAGVSYEQYF. Supplemented by reference TRBV7-3 and TRBJ2-7, the full variable domain reads GAGVSQTPSNKVTEKGKYVELRCDPISGHTALYWYRQSLGQGPEFLIYFQGTGAADDSGLPNDRFFAVRPEGSVSTLKIQRTERGDSAVYLCASSATAGVSYEQYFGPGTRLTVT.

The count of this clone is one. V usage is TRBV2 and J usage is TRBJ1-1; D might be TRBD1 (6 bases). The V and J ends lost 4 bases and 1 base respectively, with 7 bases between them. The CDR3 consists of 13 residues. The germline V gene has CDR1 SNHLY and CDR2 FYNNEI. The CDR3 DNA follows: TGTGCCAGCAGTGTAGGGGGGAACACTGAAGCTTTCTTT. It yields the protein CASSVGGNTEAFF.

The J gene is TRBJ2-3, the V gene TRBV20-1; 12 bases map to TRBD1. CDR3 length: 17 residues. Germline V gene lookup returns CDR1 DFQATT and CDR2 SNEGSKA (reference sequence). The J segment lost 1 base and the V segment lost 7 bases, leaving 12 bases of the junction unmatched. CDR3 sequence (DNA): TGCAGTGTTAGTGGGACAGGGGGCTGGTCGGGCACAGATACGCAGTATTTT. Protein: CSVSGTGGWSGTDTQYF.

The chain carries TRBV25-1 and TRBJ2-1, with TRBD2 matching over 13 bases. V shed 3 bases and J 15 bases; nucleotides not matched to a gene: 8. The CDR3 is 14 amino acids. Per germline, CDR1 MGHDK and CDR2 SYGVNS. The CDR3 region is CASSEGAGLAGVFF. CDR3 bases: TGTGCCAGCAGTGAGGGGGCCGGACTAGCGGGAGTGTTCTTC.

The chain has TRBV7-3 and TRBJ2-3, with a tentative D call TRBD1 (5 bases). The V gene's germline CDR1 is SGHTA and CDR2 FQGTGA. V was shortened by 2 bases and J by 2 bases, with 8 bases between the two germline ends. The CDR3 covers 14 residues. This CDR3 reads CASSLVGPTDTQYF. DNA for the CDR3: TGTGCCAGCAGCTTAGTGGGGCCCACAGATACGCAGTATTTT.

The V gene is TRBV11-2, the J gene TRBJ1-6; TRBD1 matches 7 bases. Germline trimming cut 4 bases from V and 5 bases from J; bases unmatched to any gene: 11. The CDR3 consists of 17 residues. Germline loops: CDR1 SGHAT, CDR2 FQNNGV. The CDR3 protein is CASSSRQGPVHNSPLHF. The CDR3, as DNA: TGTGCCAGCAGCTCTCGACAGGGCCCGGTACATAATTCACCCCTCCACTTT.